A single sample gave rise to the 27 T cell receptor beta chains below, sequenced in a study of OX40 agonist ivuxolimab in advanced cancers. Data came from immunoSEQ multiplex PCR; TCRdb stores just in-frame clones and leaves some out. The repertoire consists of approximately 64,000 clones, with about 88% occurring once and the leading ten covering roughly 0.7%. The sample in question was CD4+ or CD8+ T cells sorted from blood, obtained in a trial of the OX40 agonist ivuxolimab. The receptors originated from an adult with an advanced solid tumor such as melanoma, head and neck, liver or kidney cancer.

J is TRBJ2-2 and V is TRBV28; D is possibly TRBD1 (5 bases). V was clipped by 8 bases and J by 1 base, with 11 bases between them. This CDR3 is 14 amino acids long. Per germline, CDR1 MDHEN and CDR2 SYDVKM. The DNA of the CDR3 is TGTGCCAGCCTTGATGGACAGAACACCGGGGAGCTGTTTTTT. It specifies CASLDGQNTGELFF.

This chain connects TRBV28 to TRBJ2-7; D could derive from TRBD1 or TRBD2 (6 bases each). Germline assignment: CDR1 MDHEN and CDR2 SYDVKM. V lost 4 bases to trimming and J lost 2 bases, with 21 bases between them. CDR3 length equals 17 residues. The CDR3 DNA reads as TGTGCCAGCAGTTCCCCAAAGGGGGAGGCAAGGCCCTACGAGCAGTACTTC. Translating it yields CASSSPKGEARPYEQYF. Full variable domain (missing parts from reference TRBV28 and TRBJ2-7): DVKVTQSSRYLVKRTGEKVFLECVQDMDHENMFWYRQDPGLGLRLIYFSYDVKMKEKGDIPEGYSVSREKKERFSLILESASTNQTSMYLCASSSPKGEARPYEQYFGPGTRLTVT.

The gene calls are TRBV6-4 and TRBJ1-1; TRBD1 might be the D (6 bases). Between the trimmed V and J ends, which lost 0 bases and 4 bases, there was a span of 9 bases. The CDR3 contains 14 residues. Germline CDR1 reads MRHNA; CDR2 reads SNTAGT. The CDR3 DNA reads TGTGCCAGCAGTGACTCGAACAGGGCCACTGAAGCTTTCTTT. This translates into CASSDSNRATEAFF.

The CDR3 sequence: CASSLVPSDLSNQPQHF. The DNA for the CDR3 is TGCGCCAGCAGCTTGGTCCCAAGTGACTTGAGCAATCAGCCCCAGCATTTT. This chain uses TRBV5-1 with TRBJ1-5, with no clear D. Trimming left V 0 bases short and J 1 base short, with 14 bases between. The CDR3 spans 17 residues. CDR1 is SGHRS, CDR2 YFSETQ, per germline.

The chain joins TRBV5-1 to TRBJ1-2, with TRBD1 identical over 8 bases. The germline gives CDR1 SGHRS, CDR2 YFSETQ. The CDR3 is 14 amino acids. V dropped 4 bases and J dropped 4; count of bases not matched to a gene: 6. CDR3: CASSRGQDLYGYTF. CDR3 sequence (DNA): TGCGCCAGCAGCCGGGGACAGGACCTCTATGGCTACACCTTC.

CDR3 nucleotides: TGTGCCAGCAGCTTAGGAGGCGCGGGAGGTCATGAGCAGTTCTTC. Encoded protein: CASSLGGAGGHEQFF. V gene TRBV7-2 combines with J gene TRBJ2-1; the match to TRBD2 covers 8 bases. The junction had 7 bases not matched to a gene; V was cut back by 1 base and J by 8 bases. In germline, CDR1 is SGHTA, CDR2 FQGNSA. This CDR3 comprises 15 residues.

This sequence joins TRBV19 and TRBJ1-5; TRBD1 is a possible D gene (6 bases). Germline CDR1 reads LNHDA; CDR2 reads SQIVND (reference sequence). The CDR3 covers 15 residues. Between the trimmed V and J ends, which lost 1 base and 4 bases, there was a span of 11 bases. The CDR3, as DNA: TGTGCCAGTAGTATAGTGTGGGGGGCGAATCAGCCCCAGCATTTT. Its translation: CASSIVWGANQPQHF.

This chain connects TRBV30 to TRBJ1-1; D unclear. V shed 3 bases and J shed 2 bases, with 7 bases lying between them. The CDR3 spans 12 residues. Germline-derived CDR1 and CDR2 are GTSNPN and SVGIG (reference sequence). CDR3 DNA: TGTGCCTGGAGCCAGAGTAACACTGAAGCTTTCTTT. It encodes CAWSQSNTEAFF.

The rearrangement uses TRBV5-4 and TRBJ2-2; a possible D gene is TRBD2 (6 bases). The CDR3 has 13 amino acids. The germline V and J ends were trimmed by 4 bases and 4 bases, with 8 bases remaining between them. Germline CDR1 and CDR2: SGHNT and YYREEE (reference sequence). The CDR3 DNA is TGTGCCAGCAGCCCGACTAGCACCGGGGAGCTGTTTTTT. It specifies CASSPTSTGELFF.

The J gene is TRBJ2-7, the V gene TRBV11-1; D ambiguous. Germline CDR1 and CDR2: SGHAT and FQDESV (reference sequence). V was pared by 7 bases and J by 0 bases, with 13 bases between. The CDR3 runs 14 residues. The CDR3 nucleotides are TGTGCCAGCACCACCAGGAGTACCTCCTACGAGCAGTACTTC. The encoded protein is CASTTRSTSYEQYF.

The chain employs TRBV19 and TRBJ1-5; 8 nucleotides agree with TRBD1. The ends lost 3 bases at V and 3 bases at J; junction bases unmatched: 13. The CDR3 spans 18 residues. Germline values: CDR1 LNHDA, CDR2 SQIVND (reference sequence). The CDR3 DNA reads TGTGCCAGTAGTATCCACACGGGGCAGGGGGCTCTCAATCAGCCCCAGCATTTT. Translating gives CASSIHTGQGALNQPQHF.

This rearrangement joins TRBV7-8 to TRBJ2-1; 7 nucleotides align to TRBD2. The V gene's germline CDR1 is SGHVS and CDR2 FQNEAQ. The length of the CDR3 is 14 residues. The J segment lost 10 bases and the V segment lost 5 bases, leaving 11 bases of the junction unmatched. In DNA, the CDR3 is TGTGCCAGCAGCGGATGGGAGGGACCCCCAGAGCAGTTCTTC. It encodes CASSGWEGPPEQFF.

Here the CDR3 DNA reads TGCGCCAGCAGCTTGGAGGGGGGGGAGCAACCCCAGCATTTT. Translation: CASSLEGGEQPQHF. The V call is TRBV5-1, the J call TRBJ1-5, with a possible D match to TRBD1 (6 bases). With 0 bases removed from V and 10 bases from J, the gap between germline ends came to 14 bases. There are 14 residues in the CDR3. The germline V gene encodes CDR1 SGHRS and CDR2 YFSETQ.

The chain has TRBV5-1 and TRBJ2-3, with TRBD2 matching 16 bases. Germline V gene data show CDR1 as SGHRS and CDR2 as YFSETQ. Trimming cost V 1 base and J 4 bases; bases outside gene matches: 3. The CDR3 consists of 17 residues. For the CDR3, the DNA is TGCGCCAGCAGCTTGTCCGGGACTAGCGGGAGGGCAGATACGCAGTATTTT. Translation: CASSLSGTSGRADTQYF.

The chain employs TRBV5-1 and TRBJ2-5; TRBD2 is a possible D gene (7 bases). The V gene lost 4 bases and the J gene lost 4 bases, with 14 bases spanning the gap. This CDR3 is 14 amino acids long. The germline V gene encodes CDR1 SGHRS and CDR2 YFSETQ. This chain's CDR3 is CASSPGGAGETQYF. CDR3 bases: TGCGCCAGCAGCCCTGGGGGGGCGGGAGAGACCCAGTACTTC.

The V gene is TRBV5-1, the J gene TRBJ2-3; D is unclear. This CDR3 contains 11 residues. Germline V gene data show CDR1 as SGHRS and CDR2 as YFSETQ. V was pared by 4 bases and J by 6 bases, with 6 bases between. CDR3 sequence reads: CASSIEDTQYF. CDR3 bases: TGCGCCAGCAGCATAGAGGATACGCAGTATTTT.

The J gene is TRBJ2-7, the V gene TRBV18; TRBD2 matches at 10 bases. The V segment lost 6 bases and the J segment 5 bases; nucleotides outside the gene matches: 4. The CDR3 extends over 13 amino acids. Germline CDR1 reads KGHSH; CDR2 reads LQKENI. Written as DNA, the CDR3 is TGTGCCAGCTCCCTCAGCGGGAGGGACGAGCAGTACTTC. Its translation is CASSLSGRDEQYF.

This clone was recorded only once. This rearrangement joins TRBV5-4 to TRBJ2-7; possibly TRBD2 for D (6 bases). The V and J ends lost 3 bases and 4 bases respectively, with 14 bases between them. CDR1 is SGHNT and CDR2 is YYREEE in the germline V gene (reference sequence). The CDR3 runs 14 residues. The CDR3 protein is CASSSGGTYYEQYF. CDR3 DNA sequence: TGTGCCAGCAGCTCCGGAGGGACGTATTACGAGCAGTACTTC.

The chain carries TRBV2 and TRBJ1-1; D possibly corresponds to TRBD1 (5 bases). V lost 3 bases, J lost 11 bases, and 16 bases lay in between. The germline gives CDR1 SNHLY, CDR2 FYNNEI. The CDR3 sequence is 13 residues long. In DNA form, the CDR3 reads TGTGCCAGCAGTGACCGGGACTTAACTAGGGCTTTCTTT. Translated, it gives CASSDRDLTRAFF.

The chain couples TRBV19 to TRBJ2-4; D is possibly TRBD2 (6 bases). Germline CDR1 is LNHDA and CDR2 is SQIVND (reference sequence). V lost 9 bases, J lost 6 bases, and 18 bases lay in between. CDR3 length equals 14 residues. This CDR3 reads CASEQDLGGNIQYF. In DNA form, the CDR3 reads TGTGCCAGCGAACAGGATTTGGGAGGAAACATTCAGTACTTC.

The V gene is TRBV5-4, the J gene TRBJ2-3, with no clear D. Germline-derived CDR1 and CDR2 are SGHNT and YYREEE (reference sequence). CDR3 size: 14 residues. Trimming removed 1 base at V and 1 base at J, with 7 bases between. CDR3 amino acids: CASSLYGGTDTQYF. The CDR3 nucleotides read TGTGCCAGCAGCTTGTACGGAGGCACAGATACGCAGTATTTT.

The chain recombines TRBV7-2 with TRBJ2-7; no clear D. Germline CDR1 is SGHTA and CDR2 is FQGNSA. V was pared by 3 bases and J by 4 bases, with 13 bases between. The CDR3 is 14 amino acids. DNA of the CDR3: TGTGCCAGCAGCTTCGTAACCTTTGGTTACGAGCAGTACTTC. This sequence encodes CASSFVTFGYEQYF.

The chain recombines TRBV29-1 with TRBJ2-7; TRBD1 aligns across 7 bases. Germline-derived CDR1 and CDR2 are SQVTM and ANQGSEA. The J segment lost 0 bases and the V segment lost 6 bases, leaving 2 bases of the junction unmatched. The CDR3 sequence is 12 residues long. The chain's CDR3 is CSVRDSSYEQYF. CDR3 coding DNA: TGCAGCGTCAGGGACAGCTCCTACGAGCAGTACTTC.

A word on this clone: Other DNA sequences within the sample encode an identical CDR3. The V and J genes are TRBV6-1 and TRBJ2-7; 9 bases fit TRBD1. V lost 2 bases, J lost 4 bases, and 12 bases stayed unmatched. This CDR3 is 17 amino acids long. The V gene's germline CDR1 is MNHNS and CDR2 SASEGT. CDR3 residues: CASSERGAGQGRYEQYF. The CDR3, as DNA: TGTGCCAGCAGTGAACGAGGTGCTGGACAGGGGCGTTACGAGCAGTACTTC.

The chain carries TRBV5-1 and TRBJ2-7, with D tentatively TRBD2 (5 bases). This CDR3 region has 13 residues. V dropped 2 bases and J dropped 7 bases, with 13 bases sitting between them. CDR1 is SGHRS and CDR2 is YFSETQ in the germline V gene. CDR3 bases: TGCGCCAGCAGCTTCACCGGGATTAAAGAGCAGTACTTC. It encodes CASSFTGIKEQYF.

J is TRBJ2-7 and V is TRBV6-5; D perhaps matches TRBD1 (6 bases). This CDR3 has 14 residues. The V and J ends lost 4 bases and 2 bases respectively, with 12 bases between them. CDR1 and CDR2 (germline): MNHEY, SVGAGI. CDR3 amino acids: CASSSPGQAYEQYF. CDR3 sequence (DNA): TGTGCCAGCAGTTCCCCGGGACAAGCCTACGAGCAGTACTTC.

V and J are TRBV19 and TRBJ2-3; maybe TRBD1 (6 bases). The CDR3 spans 13 residues. Germline CDR1 reads LNHDA; CDR2 reads SQIVND (reference sequence). V gave up 7 bases and J gave up 4 bases, with 12 bases separating them. The DNA of the CDR3 is TGTGCCAGTAAGGGACATCAAGCAGATACGCAGTATTTT. It codes for CASKGHQADTQYF.